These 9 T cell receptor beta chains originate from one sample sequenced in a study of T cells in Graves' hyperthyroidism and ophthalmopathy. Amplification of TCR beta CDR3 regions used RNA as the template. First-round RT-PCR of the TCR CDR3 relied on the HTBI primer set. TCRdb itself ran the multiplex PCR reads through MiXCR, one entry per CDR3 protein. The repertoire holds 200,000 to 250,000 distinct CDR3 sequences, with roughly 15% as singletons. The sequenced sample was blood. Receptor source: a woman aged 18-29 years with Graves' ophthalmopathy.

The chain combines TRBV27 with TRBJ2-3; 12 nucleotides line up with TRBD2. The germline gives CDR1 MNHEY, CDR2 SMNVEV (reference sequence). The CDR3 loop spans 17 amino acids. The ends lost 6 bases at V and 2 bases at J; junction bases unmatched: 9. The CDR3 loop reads CASSPSSGRDSTDTQYF. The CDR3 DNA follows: TGTGCCAGCAGCCCTTCTAGCGGGAGGGATTCCACAGATACGCAGTATTTT.

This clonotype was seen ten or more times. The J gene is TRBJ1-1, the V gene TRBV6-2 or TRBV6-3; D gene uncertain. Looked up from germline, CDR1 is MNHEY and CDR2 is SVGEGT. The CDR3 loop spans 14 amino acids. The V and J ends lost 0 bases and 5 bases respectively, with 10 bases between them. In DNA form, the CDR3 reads TGTGCCAGCAGTTACTCGGGAGTTGGGACTGAAGCTTTCTTT. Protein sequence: CASSYSGVGTEAFF.

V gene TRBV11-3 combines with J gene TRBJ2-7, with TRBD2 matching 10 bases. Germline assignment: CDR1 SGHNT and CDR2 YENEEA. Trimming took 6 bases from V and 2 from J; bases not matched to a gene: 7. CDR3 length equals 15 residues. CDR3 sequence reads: CASRGTSGTPYEQYF. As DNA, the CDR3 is TGTGCCAGCAGAGGCACTAGCGGGACCCCCTACGAGCAGTACTTC.

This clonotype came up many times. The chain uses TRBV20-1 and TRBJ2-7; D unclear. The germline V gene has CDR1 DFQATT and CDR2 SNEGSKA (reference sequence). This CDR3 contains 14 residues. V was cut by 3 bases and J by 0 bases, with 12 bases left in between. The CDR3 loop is CSASQRGYSYEQYF. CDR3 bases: TGCAGTGCTAGTCAGAGAGGCTACTCCTACGAGCAGTACTTC.

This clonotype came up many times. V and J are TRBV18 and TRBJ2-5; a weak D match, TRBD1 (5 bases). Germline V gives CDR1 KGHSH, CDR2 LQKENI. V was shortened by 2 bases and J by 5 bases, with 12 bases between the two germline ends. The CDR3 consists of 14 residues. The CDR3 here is CASSPAGPEETQYF. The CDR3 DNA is TGTGCCAGCTCACCAGCAGGGCCCGAGGAGACCCAGTACTTC.

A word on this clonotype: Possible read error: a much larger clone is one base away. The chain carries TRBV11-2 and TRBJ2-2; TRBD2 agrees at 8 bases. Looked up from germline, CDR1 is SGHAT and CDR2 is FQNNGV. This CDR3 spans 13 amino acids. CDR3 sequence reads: CASSLAFSGKLFF. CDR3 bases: TGTGCCAGCAGCTTAGCTTTTAGCGGGAAGCTGTTTTTT. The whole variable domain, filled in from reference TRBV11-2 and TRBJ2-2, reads EAGVAQSPRYKIIEKRQSVAFWCNPISGHATLYWYQQILGQGPKLLIQFQNNGVVDDSQLPKDRFSAERLKGVDSTLKIQPAKLEDSAVYLCASSLAFSGKLFFGEGSRLTVL.

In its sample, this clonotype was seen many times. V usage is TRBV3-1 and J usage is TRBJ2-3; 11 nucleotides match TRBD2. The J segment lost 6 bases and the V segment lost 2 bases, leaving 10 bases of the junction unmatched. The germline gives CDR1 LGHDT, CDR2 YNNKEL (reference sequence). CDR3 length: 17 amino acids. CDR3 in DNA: TGTGCCAGCAGCCAACGGACTAGCGGGCCGCCCATGGATACGCAGTATTTT. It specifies CASSQRTSGPPMDTQYF.

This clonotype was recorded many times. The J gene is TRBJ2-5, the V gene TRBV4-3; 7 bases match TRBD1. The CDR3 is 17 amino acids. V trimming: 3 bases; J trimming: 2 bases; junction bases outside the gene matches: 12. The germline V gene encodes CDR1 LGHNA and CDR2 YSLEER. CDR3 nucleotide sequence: TGCGCCAGCAGCCATGATCTTCCGGGACAGATACAAGAGACCCAGTACTTC. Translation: CASSHDLPGQIQETQYF.

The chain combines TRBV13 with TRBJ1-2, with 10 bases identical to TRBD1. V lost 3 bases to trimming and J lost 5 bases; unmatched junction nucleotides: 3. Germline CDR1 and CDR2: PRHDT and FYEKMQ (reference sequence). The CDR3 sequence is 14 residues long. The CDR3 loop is CASSFGTGVYGYTF. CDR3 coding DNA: TGTGCCAGCAGCTTCGGGACAGGGGTGTATGGCTACACCTTC.